This TCR beta chain emerged from a study of blood T cell repertoires in COVID-19. This clone appeared once. This CDR3 has 14 amino acids. CDR1 is GTSNPN and CDR2 is SVGIG in the germline V gene (reference sequence). V was pared by 4 bases and J by 7 bases, with 14 bases between. Only in-frame clones appear in the TCRdb table, and some are missing; sequencing was by immunoSEQ multiplex PCR. This table has 90,000 to 110,000 clones, about four fifths appearing once. Sequencing was carried out using peripheral blood. The receptor was isolated from a woman between 65 and 79 years old with acute or convalescent COVID-19. The chain links TRBV30 to TRBJ1-6; the D gene is possibly TRBD1 (5 bases). The CDR3 loop is CAWNLGAENSPLHF. CDR3 DNA sequence: TGTGCCTGGAACCTAGGGGCGGAAAATTCACCCCTCCACTTT.